Listed below are T cell receptor beta chains from one sample, sequenced in a study of blood T cell repertoires in COVID-19. Produced via immunoSEQ multiplex PCR; TCRdb's table is partial and in-frame only. In the table there are 40,000 or so clones, almost 90% of which are singletons. Sequencing was done on a sample of peripheral blood. Source of these receptors: a man in his fifties with active COVID-19. Each CDR3 is given with its conserved first and last residue. The D gene is left open where the match is weak. Expanded clones are given a class, and other clones once, few, many or no size at all.

TRBJ1-1 . . TRBV21-1 CASSKRETGVDTEAFF TGTGCCAGCAGCAAAAGGGAAACAGGGGTCGACACTGAAGCTTTCTTT
TRBJ1-1 . . TRBV5-4 CASRRERNTEAFF TGTGCCAGCAGGCGTGAGAGGAACACTGAAGCTTTCTTT
TRBJ1-1 . . TRBV29-1 CSVGGLYGPEAFF TGCAGCGTTGGAGGTTTGTATGGCCCTGAAGCTTTCTTT
TRBJ1-3 . . TRBV4-3 CASSQGSTPGNTIYF TGCGCCAGCAGCCAAGGAAGCACCCCTGGAAACACCATATATTTT
TRBJ2-3 . . TRBV3-1/TRBV3-2 CASSQSPSADTQYF TGTGCCAGCAGCCAGTCTCCTAGCGCAGATACGCAGTATTTT
TRBJ2-2 TRBD2 . TRBV5-4 CASSLGLAGPGVDTGELFF TGTGCCAGCAGCTTAGGACTAGCGGGGCCGGGGGTTGACACCGGGGAGCTGTTTTTT
TRBJ1-2 . . TRBV28 CASRSLGNYGYTF TGTGCCAGCAGATCTCTAGGCAACTATGGCTACACCTTC
TRBJ2-5 . . TRBV24-1 CATSDWLAGTQYF TGTGCCACCAGTGATTGGCTAGCCGGGACCCAGTACTTC
TRBJ2-7 TRBD1 . TRBV11-2 CASSLDRDLGEQYF TGTGCCAGCAGCTTGGACAGGGATTTAGGCGAGCAGTACTTC
TRBJ1-2 . . TRBV6-5 CASSRTWDTKYGYTF TGTGCCAGCAGTAGAACGTGGGACACCAAATATGGCTACACCTTC
TRBJ1-1 TRBD1 . TRBV9 CASSPRTGAHSDTEAFF TGTGCCAGCAGCCCCCGGACAGGGGCTCACTCGGACACTGAAGCTTTCTTT
TRBJ2-3 . . TRBV2 CASSELGTDTQYF TGTGCCAGCAGTGAACTCGGTACAGATACGCAGTATTTT
TRBJ1-2 TRBD1 . TRBV6-5 CASSYGTGVSGYTF TGTGCCAGCAGTTACGGGACAGGGGTATCTGGCTACACCTTC
TRBJ2-3 TRBD2 . TRBV5-4 CASSEIGGGPSTDTQYF TGTGCCAGCAGCGAGATCGGGGGGGGACCTAGCACAGATACGCAGTATTTT
TRBJ1-1 TRBD1 . TRBV12-3/TRBV12-4 CASSQQGATEAFF TGTGCCAGCAGTCAACAGGGGGCTACTGAAGCTTTCTTT
TRBJ2-7 . . TRBV5-4 CASSFGTGSYEQYF TGTGCCAGCAGCTTCGGAACAGGGTCCTACGAGCAGTACTTC
TRBJ2-1 . . TRBV12-3/TRBV12-4 CASSLGQINEQFF TGTGCCAGCAGTTTGGGCCAGATTAATGAGCAGTTCTTC
TRBJ1-1 TRBD1 . TRBV6-1 CASSASPQGVRTEAFF TGTGCCAGCAGTGCCTCTCCTCAGGGGGTGAGGACTGAAGCTTTCTTT
TRBJ1-1 . . TRBV4-3 CASSQGLSVAVNTEAFF TGCGCCAGCAGCCAAGGGCTTTCCGTGGCAGTGAACACTGAAGCTTTCTTT
TRBJ2-7 TRBD1 once TRBV27 CASSRYGTGGYEQYF TGTGCCAGCAGTCGATATGGGACAGGGGGGTACGAGCAGTACTTC
TRBJ2-7 . . TRBV7-9 CASSLAQAMGQYF TGTGCCAGCAGCTTAGCGCAGGCCATGGGGCAGTACTTC
TRBJ2-7 . . TRBV11-2 CASSLLQGPYEQYF TGTGCCAGCAGCCTCCTCCAGGGTCCCTACGAGCAGTACTTC
TRBJ2-4 TRBD2 . TRBV10-1 CASSESRAGGDIQYF TGCGCCAGCAGTGAGTCGCGAGCGGGGGGTGACATTCAGTACTTC
TRBJ2-6 TRBD1 . TRBV3-1/TRBV3-2 CASSHPTGQGFSGANVLTF TGTGCCAGCAGCCACCCGACAGGACAGGGATTCTCTGGGGCCAACGTCCTGACTTTC
TRBJ1-4 TRBD1 . TRBV5-6 CASSLLGQGSSRGLFF TGTGCCAGCAGCTTACTAGGACAGGGAAGTTCCCGGGGACTGTTTTTT
TRBJ2-1 TRBD1 . TRBV5-1 CASSPWTGYNEQFF TGCGCCAGCAGCCCATGGACAGGGTACAATGAGCAGTTCTTC
TRBJ2-5 TRBD1 . TRBV6-1 CASSEGQGALVTQYF TGTGCCAGCAGTGAAGGACAGGGGGCCCTGGTTACCCAGTACTTC
TRBJ2-7 . . TRBV5-1 CASSVGGSASYEQYF TGCGCCAGCAGCGTAGGGGGATCCGCCTCCTACGAGCAGTACTTC
TRBJ2-2 TRBD1 . TRBV10-3 CAISPDRVIPGELFF TGTGCCATCAGTCCAGACAGGGTTATACCCGGGGAGCTGTTTTTT
TRBJ2-6 . . TRBV27 CASSLFRGTGANVLTF TGTGCCAGCAGTTTATTCCGGGGGACTGGGGCCAACGTCCTGACTTTC
TRBJ2-7 TRBD1 . TRBV6-6 CASRTGTGGREQYF TGTGCCAGCAGAACCGGGACAGGGGGCCGAGAGCAGTACTTC
TRBJ1-2 TRBD1 . TRBV6-5 CASNPSLQTGYGYTF TGTGCCAGCAACCCCAGTTTACAGACAGGGTATGGCTACACCTTC
TRBJ1-3 . . TRBV3-1/TRBV3-2 CASSQDLDFGRWVGSGNTIYF TGTGCCAGCAGCCAAGATCTCGACTTTGGCCGGTGGGTCGGCTCTGGAAACACCATATATTTT
TRBJ2-2 . few TRBV4-2 CASSQAGLGGGELFF TGTGCCAGCAGCCAGGCGGGGCTGGGCGGCGGGGAGCTGTTTTTT
TRBJ1-6 . . TRBV6-5 CASSYSAGDDSPLHF TGTGCCAGCAGTTACTCTGCAGGGGACGATTCACCCCTCCACTTT
TRBJ1-2 . . TRBV7-2 CASLPLAVGHYGYTF TGTGCCAGCCTCCCCCTGGCGGTCGGTCACTATGGCTACACCTTC
TRBJ2-3 TRBD2 . TRBV5-1 CASNEPSGDSTDTQYF TGCGCCAGCAATGAACCCAGCGGGGATAGCACAGATACGCAGTATTTT
TRBJ2-2 TRBD1 once TRBV6-5 CASSVGQGLGGELFF TGTGCCAGCAGCGTTGGACAGGGGCTGGGCGGGGAGCTGTTTTTT
TRBJ2-5 TRBD2 . TRBV16 CASSHPSGLAGQETQYF TGTGCCAGCAGCCACCCAAGCGGACTAGCGGGCCAAGAGACCCAGTACTTC
TRBJ2-7 . . TRBV12-3/TRBV12-4 CASGQHYEQYF TGTGCCAGCGGACAGCACTACGAGCAGTACTTC
TRBJ2-7 TRBD1 . TRBV7-2 CASKTGGSYEQYF TGTGCCAGTAAGACAGGGGGATCCTACGAGCAGTACTTC
TRBJ2-1 TRBD2 . TRBV18 CASSPQTSGGRSYNEQFF TGTGCCAGCTCACCACAGACTAGCGGGGGGAGATCCTACAATGAGCAGTTCTTC
TRBJ1-1 TRBD1 . TRBV5-4 CASSLAGRTGSRTEAFF TGTGCCAGCAGCTTGGCCGGTCGGACAGGGTCGCGCACTGAAGCTTTCTTT
TRBJ2-7 . medium-sized TRBV5-4 CASSESMRSYEQYF TGTGCCAGCAGCGAGAGCATGAGATCCTACGAGCAGTACTTC
TRBJ1-5 . few TRBV30 CAWSANPQGGQPQHF TGTGCCTGGAGCGCAAACCCACAGGGTGGGCAGCCCCAGCATTTT
TRBJ2-1 . . TRBV3-1/TRBV3-2 CASSQLSNEQFF TGTGCCAGCAGCCAGCTATCCAATGAGCAGTTCTTC
TRBJ1-5 . . TRBV28 CASSRLTGGGNQPQHF TGTGCCAGCAGCCGTTTAACCGGGGGTGGCAATCAGCCCCAGCATTTT
TRBJ2-5 TRBD2 few TRBV20-1 CSASKTSGGLGTQYF TGCAGTGCTAGTAAGACTAGCGGGGGTCTGGGGACCCAGTACTTC
TRBJ1-1 . . TRBV13 CASSSLRGRSVNTEAFF TGTGCCAGCAGCTCCCTCAGGGGACGTTCGGTTAACACTGAAGCTTTCTTT
TRBJ2-3 . few TRBV5-4 CASSFQGLSTDTQYF TGTGCCAGCAGCTTTCAAGGACTTAGCACAGATACGCAGTATTTT
TRBJ2-7 . . TRBV5-4 CASSLAGVGAMYEQYF TGTGCCAGCAGCTTGGCCGGGGTAGGAGCTATGTACGAGCAGTACTTC